Presented here are 15 T cell receptor beta chains from one specimen sequenced in a study of cytomegalovirus exposure and HLA in healthy donors. 13 Jbeta primers and 60 Vbeta primers were used for the PCR. The repertoire was sequenced with immunoSEQ multiplex PCR; TCRdb's copy has only in-frame clones and lacks some. This table holds 180,000 or so clones, roughly 80% found once. Sequences were obtained from PBMCs. These receptors originate from a girl aged 5-17 years in good health and CMV-seropositive.

The gene calls are TRBV10-1 and TRBJ2-7; 14 bases align to TRBD2. This CDR3 is built from 16 residues. V was clipped by 3 bases and J by 3 bases; unmatched bases: 4. Germline V gives CDR1 WNHNN, CDR2 SYGVQD (reference sequence). This chain's CDR3 is CASSDQTSGRVYEQYF. The CDR3 DNA is TGCGCCAGCAGTGACCAGACTAGCGGGAGGGTCTACGAGCAGTACTTC.

This clone was seen a single time. V gene TRBV19 combines with J gene TRBJ1-5; a weak D match, TRBD1 (6 bases). Germline-derived CDR1 and CDR2 are LNHDA and SQIVND (reference sequence). CDR3 length: 15 amino acids. Between the trimmed V and J ends, which lost 5 bases and 1 base, there was a span of 12 bases. CDR3 DNA sequence: TGTGCCAGTAGTTCGCGGACAGCAAGCAATCAGCCCCAGCATTTT. It codes for CASSSRTASNQPQHF.

This rearrangement joins TRBV9 to TRBJ2-1, with 8 bases that match TRBD1. This CDR3 region has 18 residues. V lost 0 bases, J lost 0 bases, and 8 bases stayed unmatched. Germline V CDR1 and CDR2: SGDLS, YYNGEE. The CDR3 DNA reads TGTGCCAGCAGCGTAGCTACAGACAGGGGAGACTCCTACAATGAGCAGTTCTTC. It is translated as CASSVATDRGDSYNEQFF.

The V call is TRBV7-2, the J call TRBJ1-2, with 10 positions matching TRBD1. CDR1 and CDR2 from the germline V gene are SGHTA and FQGNSA. This CDR3 is built from 14 residues. V lost 6 bases and J lost 3; bases outside the gene matches: 4. The CDR3, as DNA: TGTGCCAGCAGACGACAGGGGGCGGACTATGGCTACACCTTC. Residues: CASRRQGADYGYTF.

The J gene is TRBJ2-3, the V gene TRBV5-1, with 9 bases that match TRBD2. The CDR3 consists of 15 residues. Losses at the gene ends were 4 bases for V and 4 bases for J; bases not matched to a gene: 7. Germline loops: CDR1 SGHRS, CDR2 YFSETQ. The CDR3 reads CASSPLAGVADTQYF. The CDR3 DNA sequence: TGCGCCAGCAGCCCTTTAGCGGGAGTCGCAGATACGCAGTATTTT.

This chain links TRBV4-2 with TRBJ2-1, with 8 bases lining up with TRBD2. V shed 2 bases, J shed 12 bases, and the junction held 9 bases outside the gene matches. CDR3 length: 14 residues. CDR1 and CDR2 from the germline V gene are LGHNA and YNFKEQ. This CDR3 is CASSQIAAREGQFF. The DNA for the CDR3 is TGTGCCAGCAGCCAAATCGCTGCCCGGGAGGGGCAGTTCTTC.

This clone was seen a few times. The V call is TRBV18, the J call TRBJ1-4, with TRBD1 as a possible D gene (5 bases). The CDR3 length is 15 residues. Looked up from germline, CDR1 is KGHSH and CDR2 is LQKENI. Trimming removed 3 bases at V and 5 bases at J, with 13 bases between. CDR3 amino acids: CASSPPGGANEKLFF. CDR3 in DNA: TGTGCCAGCTCACCCCCGGGAGGGGCGAATGAAAAACTGTTTTTT.

The chain couples TRBV2 to TRBJ1-1; no definite D call. Between the trimmed V and J ends, which lost 4 bases and 1 base, there was a span of 7 bases. Germline CDR1 SNHLY, CDR2 FYNNEI. The CDR3 is made up of 13 amino acids. The CDR3 reads CASSVQENTEAFF. As DNA, the CDR3 is TGTGCCAGCAGTGTACAAGAGAACACTGAAGCTTTCTTT.

This clone was counted once. The rearrangement uses TRBV14 and TRBJ2-3; D perhaps matches TRBD2 (6 bases). Per the germline V gene, CDR1 is SGHDN and CDR2 is FVKESK. This CDR3 spans 13 amino acids. V gave up 4 bases and J gave up 5 bases, with 10 bases separating them. Here the CDR3 DNA reads TGTGCCAGCAGCCTGTTTAGCGGAGATACGCAGTATTTT. This encodes CASSLFSGDTQYF.

This clone was detected a few times. The chain uses TRBV6-5 and TRBJ1-5; the match to TRBD1 covers 8 bases. The germline V gene encodes CDR1 MNHEY and CDR2 SVGAGI. Losses at the gene ends were 6 bases for V and 7 bases for J; bases not matched to a gene: 5. CDR3 length equals 13 residues. The CDR3 here is CASRGTGGQPQHF. CDR3 in DNA: TGTGCCAGCAGGGGGACAGGAGGACAGCCCCAGCATTTT.

This clone came up a few times. The V call is TRBV2, the J call TRBJ2-2; D may be TRBD2 (5 bases). This CDR3 has 16 amino acids. Germline values: CDR1 SNHLY, CDR2 FYNNEI. V was shortened by 0 bases and J by 5 bases, with 13 bases between the two germline ends. CDR3 protein: CASSEADPGVTGELFF. The DNA for the CDR3 is TGTGCCAGCAGTGAAGCGGACCCCGGGGTAACCGGGGAGCTGTTTTTT.

This clone is a singleton in its sample. This chain uses TRBV7-3 with TRBJ2-3; 7 nucleotides line up with TRBD2. V was pared by 1 base and J by 3 bases, with 1 base of the junction left unmatched. Germline V gene data show CDR1 as SGHTA and CDR2 as FQGTGA. This CDR3 is built from 14 residues. The CDR3, as DNA: TGTGCCAGCAGCTTAAGGGGAGGGACAGATACGCAGTATTTT. Translating gives CASSLRGGTDTQYF.

CDR3 in DNA: TGTGCCAGCAGTTATATCTACGAGCAGTACTTC. Encoded protein: CASSYIYEQYF. The genes are TRBV2 and TRBJ2-7, with D uncertain. The CDR3 totals 11 residues. Germline CDR1 is SNHLY and CDR2 is FYNNEI. Deletions cut 5 bases from V and 3 bases from J, with 5 bases between.

This rearrangement joins TRBV4-3 to TRBJ2-5, with D possibly matching TRBD2 (6 bases). This CDR3 comprises 15 residues. Germline V gene lookup returns CDR1 LGHNA and CDR2 YSLEER. Deletions cut 3 bases from V and 0 bases from J, with 11 bases between. The CDR3 sequence is CASSQGLTYQETQYF. For the CDR3, the DNA is TGCGCCAGCAGCCAGGGACTTACGTACCAAGAGACCCAGTACTTC.

This clone was seen once. The chain uses TRBV7-2 and TRBJ2-5; 13 bases are a match to TRBD2. This CDR3 comprises 17 residues. J gave up 6 bases and V 5 bases, and 12 bases lay outside the gene matches. Germline V gene data show CDR1 as SGHTA and CDR2 as FQGNSA. The CDR3 DNA sequence: TGTGCCAGCAGCGAGGGGAAGGGACTAGCGGGATTAAAGACCCAGTACTTC. Translation: CASSEGKGLAGLKTQYF.